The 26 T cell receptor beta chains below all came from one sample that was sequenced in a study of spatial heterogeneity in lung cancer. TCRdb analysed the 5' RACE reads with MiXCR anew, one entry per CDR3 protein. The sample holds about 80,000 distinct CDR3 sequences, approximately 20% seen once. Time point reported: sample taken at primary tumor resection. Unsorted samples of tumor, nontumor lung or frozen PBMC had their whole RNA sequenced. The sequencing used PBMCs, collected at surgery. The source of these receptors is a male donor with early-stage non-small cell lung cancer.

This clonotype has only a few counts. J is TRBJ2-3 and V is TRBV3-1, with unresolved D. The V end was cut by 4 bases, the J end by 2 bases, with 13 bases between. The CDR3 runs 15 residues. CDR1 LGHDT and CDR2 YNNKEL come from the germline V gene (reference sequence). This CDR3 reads CASSPPGRYTDTQYF. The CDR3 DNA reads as TGTGCCAGCAGCCCCCCCGGGCGGTACACAGATACGCAGTATTTT.

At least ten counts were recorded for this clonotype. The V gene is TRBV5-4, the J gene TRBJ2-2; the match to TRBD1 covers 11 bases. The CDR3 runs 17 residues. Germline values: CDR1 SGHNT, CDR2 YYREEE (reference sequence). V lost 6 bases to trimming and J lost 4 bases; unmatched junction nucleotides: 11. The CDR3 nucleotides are TGTGCCAGCACCCGCGGACAGGGGGCGCGGGGCACCGGGGAGCTGTTTTTT. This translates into CASTRGQGARGTGELFF.

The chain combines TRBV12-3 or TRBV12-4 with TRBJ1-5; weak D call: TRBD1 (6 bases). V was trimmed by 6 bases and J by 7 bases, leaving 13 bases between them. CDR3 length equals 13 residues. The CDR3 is CASRWGLGQPQHF. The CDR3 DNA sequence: TGTGCCAGCAGATGGGGGCTAGGCCAGCCCCAGCATTTT.

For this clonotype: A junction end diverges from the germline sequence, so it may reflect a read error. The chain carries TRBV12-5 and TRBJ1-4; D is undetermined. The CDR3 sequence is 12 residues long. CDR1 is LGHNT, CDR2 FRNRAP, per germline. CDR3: CASGLDGQIRLF. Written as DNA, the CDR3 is TGTGCTAGTGGTTTGGACGGGCAGATAAGGCTTTTT.

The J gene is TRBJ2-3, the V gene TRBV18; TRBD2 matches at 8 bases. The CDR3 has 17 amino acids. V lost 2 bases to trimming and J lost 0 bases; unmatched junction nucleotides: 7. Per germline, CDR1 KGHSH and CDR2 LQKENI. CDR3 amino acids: CASSPKTSGVSTDTQYF. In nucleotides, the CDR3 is TGTGCCAGCTCACCAAAAACTAGCGGAGTTAGCACAGATACGCAGTATTTT.

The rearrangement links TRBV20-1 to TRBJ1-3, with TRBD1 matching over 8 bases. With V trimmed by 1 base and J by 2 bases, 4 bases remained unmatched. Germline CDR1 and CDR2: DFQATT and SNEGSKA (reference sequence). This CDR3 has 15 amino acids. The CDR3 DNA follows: TGCAGTGCTAGAGGAGGCAGGGGGCCTGGAAACACCATATATTTT. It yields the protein CSARGGRGPGNTIYF.

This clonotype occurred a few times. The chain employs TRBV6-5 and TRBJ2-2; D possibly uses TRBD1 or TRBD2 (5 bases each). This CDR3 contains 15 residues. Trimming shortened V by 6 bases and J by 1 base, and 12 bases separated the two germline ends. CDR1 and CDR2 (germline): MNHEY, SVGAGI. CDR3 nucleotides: TGTGCCAGCAGCCGGGACGGTCGGAACACCGGGGAGCTGTTTTTT. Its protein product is CASSRDGRNTGELFF.

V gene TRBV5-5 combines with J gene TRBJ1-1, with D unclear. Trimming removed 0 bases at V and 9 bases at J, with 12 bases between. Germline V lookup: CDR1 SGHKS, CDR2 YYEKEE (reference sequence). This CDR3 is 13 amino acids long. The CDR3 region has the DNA TGTGCCAGCAGCTTGGTAGCCCCGGGGAAAGCTTTCTTT. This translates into CASSLVAPGKAFF. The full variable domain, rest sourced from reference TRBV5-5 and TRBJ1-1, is DAGVTQSPTHLIKTRGQQVTLRCSPISGHKSVSWYQQVLGQGPQFIFQYYEKEERGRGNFPDRFSARQFPNYSSELNVNALLLGDSALYLCASSLVAPGKAFFGQGTRLTVV.

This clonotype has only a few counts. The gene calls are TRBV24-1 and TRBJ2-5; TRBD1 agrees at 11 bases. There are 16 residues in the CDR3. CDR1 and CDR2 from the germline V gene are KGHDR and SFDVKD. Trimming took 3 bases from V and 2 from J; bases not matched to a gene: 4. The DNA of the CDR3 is TGTGCCACCAGTGATACGGGACAGGGGGAACAAGAGACCCAGTACTTC. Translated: CATSDTGQGEQETQYF.

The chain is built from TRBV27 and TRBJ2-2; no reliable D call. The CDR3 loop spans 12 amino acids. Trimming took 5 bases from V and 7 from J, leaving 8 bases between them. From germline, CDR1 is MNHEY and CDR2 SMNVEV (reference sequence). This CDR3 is CASSPQDGELFF. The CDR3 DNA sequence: TGTGCCAGCAGTCCCCAGGACGGGGAGCTGTTTTTT.

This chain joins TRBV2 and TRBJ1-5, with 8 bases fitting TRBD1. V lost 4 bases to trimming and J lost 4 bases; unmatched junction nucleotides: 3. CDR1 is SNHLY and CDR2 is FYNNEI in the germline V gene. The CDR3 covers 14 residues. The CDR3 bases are TGTGCCAGCAGTGTGGACAGGGTTAATCAGCCCCAGCATTTT. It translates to CASSVDRVNQPQHF.

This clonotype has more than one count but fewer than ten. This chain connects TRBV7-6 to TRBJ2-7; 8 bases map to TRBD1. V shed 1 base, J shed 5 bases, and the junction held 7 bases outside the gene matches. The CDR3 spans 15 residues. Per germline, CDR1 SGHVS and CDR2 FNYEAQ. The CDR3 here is CASSLVTGQGNEQYF. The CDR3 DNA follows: TGTGCCAGCAGCTTAGTGACAGGACAGGGAAACGAGCAGTACTTC.

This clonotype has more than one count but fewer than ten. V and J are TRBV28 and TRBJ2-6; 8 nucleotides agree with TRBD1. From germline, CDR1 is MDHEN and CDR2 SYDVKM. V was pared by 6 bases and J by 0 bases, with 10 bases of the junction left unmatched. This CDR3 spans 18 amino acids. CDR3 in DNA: TGTGCCAGCAGAACGACAGGGGATCTTGCCTCTGGGGCCAACGTCCTGACTTTC. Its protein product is CASRTTGDLASGANVLTF.

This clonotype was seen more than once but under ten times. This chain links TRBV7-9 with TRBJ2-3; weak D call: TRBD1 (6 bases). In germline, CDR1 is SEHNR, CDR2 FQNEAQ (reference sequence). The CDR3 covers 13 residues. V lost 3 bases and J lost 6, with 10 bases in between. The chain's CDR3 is CASSFTQGDTQYF. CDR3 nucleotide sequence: TGTGCCAGCAGCTTCACCCAGGGGGATACGCAGTATTTT.

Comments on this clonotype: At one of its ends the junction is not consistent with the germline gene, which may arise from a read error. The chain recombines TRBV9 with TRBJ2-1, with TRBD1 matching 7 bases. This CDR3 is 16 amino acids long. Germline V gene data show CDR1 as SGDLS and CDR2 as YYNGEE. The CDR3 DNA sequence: TGTGCCAGCCGCGTAGGGGGACAGCCCGGTAGTGTGGAGCAGTTCTTC. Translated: CASRVGGQPGSVEQFF. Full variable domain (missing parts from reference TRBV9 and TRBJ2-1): DSGVTQTPKHLITATGQRVTLRCSPRSGDLSVYWYQQSLDQGLQFLIQYYNGEERAKGNILERFSAQQFPDLHSELNLSSLELGDSALYFCASRVGGQPGSVEQFFGPGTRLTVL.

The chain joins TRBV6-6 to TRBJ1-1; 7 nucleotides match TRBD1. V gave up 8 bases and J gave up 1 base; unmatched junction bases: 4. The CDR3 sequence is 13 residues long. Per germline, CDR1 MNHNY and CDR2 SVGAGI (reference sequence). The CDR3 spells CASGEGANTEAFF. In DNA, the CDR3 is TGTGCCAGCGGGGAGGGGGCGAACACTGAAGCTTTCTTT.

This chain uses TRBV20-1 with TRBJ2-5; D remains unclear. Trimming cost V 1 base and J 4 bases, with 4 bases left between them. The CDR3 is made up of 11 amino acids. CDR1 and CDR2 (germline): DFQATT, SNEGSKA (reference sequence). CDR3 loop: CSARAAETQYF. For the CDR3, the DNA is TGCAGTGCTAGAGCGGCAGAGACCCAGTACTTC.

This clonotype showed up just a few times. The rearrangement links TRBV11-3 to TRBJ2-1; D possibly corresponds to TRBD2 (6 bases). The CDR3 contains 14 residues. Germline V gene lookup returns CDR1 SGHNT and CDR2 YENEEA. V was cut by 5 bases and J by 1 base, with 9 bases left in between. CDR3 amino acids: CASSPGTSYNEQFF. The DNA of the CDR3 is TGTGCCAGCAGCCCAGGGACTTCCTACAATGAGCAGTTCTTC.

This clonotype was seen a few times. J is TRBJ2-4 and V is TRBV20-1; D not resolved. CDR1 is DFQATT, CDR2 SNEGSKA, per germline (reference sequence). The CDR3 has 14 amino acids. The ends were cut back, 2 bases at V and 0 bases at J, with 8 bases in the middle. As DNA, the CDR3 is TGCAGTGCTAGACAAAACCTAGCCAAAAACATTCAGTACTTC. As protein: CSARQNLAKNIQYF.

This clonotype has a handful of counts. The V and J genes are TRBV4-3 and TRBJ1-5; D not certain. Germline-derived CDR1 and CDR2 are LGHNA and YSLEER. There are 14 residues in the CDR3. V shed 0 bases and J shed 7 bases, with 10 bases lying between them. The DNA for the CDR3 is TGCGCCAGCAGCCAAGATGCGGGTAGCCAGCCCCAGCATTTT. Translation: CASSQDAGSQPQHF.

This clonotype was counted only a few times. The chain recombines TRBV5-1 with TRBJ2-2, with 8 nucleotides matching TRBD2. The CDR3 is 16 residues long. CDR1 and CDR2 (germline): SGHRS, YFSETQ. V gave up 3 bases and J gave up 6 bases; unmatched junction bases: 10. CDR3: CASSSSPAGVAGELFF. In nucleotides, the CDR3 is TGCGCCAGCAGCTCCTCTCCAGCGGGAGTAGCCGGGGAGCTGTTTTTT. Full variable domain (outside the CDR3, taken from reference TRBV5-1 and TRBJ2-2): KAGVTQTPRYLIKTRGQQVTLSCSPISGHRSVSWYQQTPGQGLQFLFEYFSETQRNKGNFPGRFSGRQFSNSRSEMNVSTLELGDSALYLCASSSSPAGVAGELFFGEGSRLTVL.

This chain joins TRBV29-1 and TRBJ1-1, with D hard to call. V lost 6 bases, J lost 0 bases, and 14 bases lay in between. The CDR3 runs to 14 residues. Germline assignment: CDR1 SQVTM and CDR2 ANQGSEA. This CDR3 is CSVDRSGLNTEAFF. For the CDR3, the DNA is TGCAGCGTGGACCGATCAGGACTGAACACTGAAGCTTTCTTT.

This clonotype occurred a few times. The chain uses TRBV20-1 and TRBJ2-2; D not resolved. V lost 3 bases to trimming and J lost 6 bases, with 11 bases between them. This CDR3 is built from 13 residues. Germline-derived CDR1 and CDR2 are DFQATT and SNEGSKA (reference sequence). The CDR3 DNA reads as TGCAGTGCTAGCTCCGTCTCCCCCGGGGAGCTGTTTTTT. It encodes CSASSVSPGELFF.

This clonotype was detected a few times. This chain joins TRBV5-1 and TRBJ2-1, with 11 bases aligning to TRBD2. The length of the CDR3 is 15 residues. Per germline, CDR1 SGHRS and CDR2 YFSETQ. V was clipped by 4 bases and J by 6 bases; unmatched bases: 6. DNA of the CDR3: TGCGCCAGCAGCCCCGAGACTAGCGGGGTCAATGAGCAGTTCTTC. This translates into CASSPETSGVNEQFF. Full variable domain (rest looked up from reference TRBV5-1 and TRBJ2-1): KAGVTQTPRYLIKTRGQQVTLSCSPISGHRSVSWYQQTPGQGLQFLFEYFSETQRNKGNFPGRFSGRQFSNSRSEMNVSTLELGDSALYLCASSPETSGVNEQFFGPGTRLTVL.

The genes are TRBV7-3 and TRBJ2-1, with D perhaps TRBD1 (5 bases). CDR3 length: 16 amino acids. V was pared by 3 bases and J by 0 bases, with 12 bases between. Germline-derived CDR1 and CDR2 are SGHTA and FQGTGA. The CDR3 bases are TGTGCCAGCAGCTTGGGGCGGTCAAGCTCCTACAATGAGCAGTTCTTC. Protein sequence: CASSLGRSSSYNEQFF.

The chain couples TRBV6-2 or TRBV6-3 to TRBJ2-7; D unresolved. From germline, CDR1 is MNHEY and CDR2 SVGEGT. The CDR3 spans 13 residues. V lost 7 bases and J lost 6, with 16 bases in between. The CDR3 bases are TGTGCCAGCAATCACCATCAGAGGCCCGAGCAGTACTTC. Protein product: CASNHHQRPEQYF.